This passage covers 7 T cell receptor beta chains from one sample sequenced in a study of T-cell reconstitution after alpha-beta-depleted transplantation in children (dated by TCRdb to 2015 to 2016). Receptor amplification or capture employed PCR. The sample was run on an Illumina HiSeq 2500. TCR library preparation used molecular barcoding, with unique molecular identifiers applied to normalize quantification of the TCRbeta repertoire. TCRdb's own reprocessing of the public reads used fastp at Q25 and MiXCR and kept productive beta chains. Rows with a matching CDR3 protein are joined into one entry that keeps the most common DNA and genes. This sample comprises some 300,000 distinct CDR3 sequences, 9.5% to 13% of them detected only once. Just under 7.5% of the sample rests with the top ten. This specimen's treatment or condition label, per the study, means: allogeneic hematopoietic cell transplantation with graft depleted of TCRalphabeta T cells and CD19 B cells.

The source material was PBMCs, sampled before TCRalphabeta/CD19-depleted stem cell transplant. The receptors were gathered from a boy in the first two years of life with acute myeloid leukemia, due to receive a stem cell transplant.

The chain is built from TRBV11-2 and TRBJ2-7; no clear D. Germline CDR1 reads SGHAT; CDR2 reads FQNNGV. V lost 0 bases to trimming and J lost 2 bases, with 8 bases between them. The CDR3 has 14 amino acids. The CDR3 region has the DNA TGTGCCAGCAGCTTAGATCTGGGGACCTACGAGCAGTACTTC. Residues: CASSLDLGTYEQYF.

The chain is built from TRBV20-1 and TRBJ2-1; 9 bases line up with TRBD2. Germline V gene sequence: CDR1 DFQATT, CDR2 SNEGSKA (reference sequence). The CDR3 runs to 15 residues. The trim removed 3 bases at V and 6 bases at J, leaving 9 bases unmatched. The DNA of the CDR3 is TGCAGTGCTAGCCCGCTAGCGGGGTTCCGCAATGAGCAGTTCTTC. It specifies CSASPLAGFRNEQFF.

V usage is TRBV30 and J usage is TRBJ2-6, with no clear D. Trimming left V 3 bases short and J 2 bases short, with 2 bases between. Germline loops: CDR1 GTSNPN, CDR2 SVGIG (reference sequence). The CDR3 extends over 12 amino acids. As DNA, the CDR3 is TGTGCCTGGAGCGCTGGGGCCAACGTCCTGACTTTC. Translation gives CAWSAGANVLTF.

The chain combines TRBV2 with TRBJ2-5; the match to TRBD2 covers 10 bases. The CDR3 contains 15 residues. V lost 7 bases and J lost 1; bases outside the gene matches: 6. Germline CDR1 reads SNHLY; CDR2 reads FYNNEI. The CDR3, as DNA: TGTGCCAGCACTCTTGGGACTAGCGCCCAAGAGACCCAGTACTTC. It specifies CASTLGTSAQETQYF.

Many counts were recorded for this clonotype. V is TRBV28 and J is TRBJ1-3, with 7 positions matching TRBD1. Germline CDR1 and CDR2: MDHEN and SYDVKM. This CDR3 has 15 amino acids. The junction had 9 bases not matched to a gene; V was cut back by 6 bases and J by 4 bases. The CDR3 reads CASSKRGRIGNTIYF. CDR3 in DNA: TGTGCCAGCAGCAAAAGGGGGCGCATAGGAAACACCATATATTTT.

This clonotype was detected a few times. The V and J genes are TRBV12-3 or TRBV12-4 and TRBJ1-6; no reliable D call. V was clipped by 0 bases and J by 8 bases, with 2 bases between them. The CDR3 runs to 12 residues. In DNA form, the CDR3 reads TGTGCCAGCAGTTTAGCGTATTCACCCCTCCACTTT. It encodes CASSLAYSPLHF.

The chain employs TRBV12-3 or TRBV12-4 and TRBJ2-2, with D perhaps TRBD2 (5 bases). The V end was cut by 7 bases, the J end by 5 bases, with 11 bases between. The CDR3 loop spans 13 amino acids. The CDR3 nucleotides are TGTGCCAGCACCAATCTAGCAACCGGGGAGCTGTTTTTT. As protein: CASTNLATGELFF.